This T cell receptor beta chain was retrieved from a study of blood T cells in healthy people across ages. General study points: Older individuals had lower TCR beta diversity per million T cells (the decline was roughly linear).

A second PCR of roughly 6 to 12 cycles used a sample-barcoded 5' primer and a J-beta primer mix. TCRdb processed the 5' RACE reads anew with MiXCR; each CDR3 protein has one entry. The sample includes roughly 700,000 distinct CDR3 sequences, around 49% of them seen just once. Trimming shortened V by 6 bases and J by 7 bases, and 19 bases separated the two germline ends. This CDR3 is built from 15 residues. Germline V CDR1 and CDR2: DFQATT, SNEGSKA (reference sequence). To note about this clonotype: Its target is not known.

The sample consisted of blood. The receptor was isolated from a woman aged 60-70 years in good health. This chain connects TRBV20-1 to TRBJ1-6, with a weak D call TRBD1 (5 bases). CDR3 sequence reads: CSAATVPAPNSPLHF. DNA of the CDR3: TGCAGTGCGGCGACAGTTCCCGCGCCGAATTCACCCCTCCACTTT.